The entry below gives a single TCR beta chain sequence along with its context. Trimming stripped 6 bases from V and 2 bases from J, with 11 bases between. The CDR3 consists of 13 residues. Germline CDR1 reads DFQATT; CDR2 reads SNEGSKA (reference sequence). This sample stems from a study of molecular identifiers for immune sequencing clone quantification. Across the study: Within a replicate experiment, RNA obtained from either about 20,000 or 100,000 naive CD8 cells was divided into five aliquots, and four of those aliquots were then sequenced.

A single record per CDR3 protein comes from TCRdb applying MiXCR to the PCR reads. Altogether 100,000 or so distinct CDR3 sequences are present, around 30% being singletons, with the ten largest covering about 9.7%. Sorting isolated naive CD8 T cells as CD8+CD4-CCR7+CD45RA+ events. This TCR was recovered from a human donor in good health. Some libraries in this study had Jurkat cell RNA spiked in. V is TRBV20-1 and J is TRBJ1-3; D may be TRBD1 (5 bases). Sequencing input: naive CD8+ T cells from blood, with Jurkat cell RNA spiked in. This sample's subset: FACS-sorted CD8+CD4-CCR7+CD45RA+ naive T cells. CDR3 region: CSALEGAGNTIYF. In DNA, the CDR3 is TGCAGTGCGCTTGAAGGGGCTGGAAACACCATATATTTT.